This TCR beta chain was captured in a study of Graves' ophthalmopathy and Graves' hyperthyroidism. Study-wide results and limits: A 13-signature model separated ophthalmopathy from stable hyperthyroidism, roughly 86% sensitivity, approximately 80% specificity.

Investigators amplified TCR beta CDR3 regions from RNA transcripts. The first-round RT-PCR employed HTBI primers together with the Qiagen OneStep RT-PCR kit. A multiplex PCR was then performed as the second round. TCRdb recomputed calls from the multiplex PCR reads with MiXCR, one row per CDR3 protein. The table lists about 23,000 distinct CDR3 sequences, about 44% of them singletons. The germline V gene encodes CDR1 DFQATT and CDR2 SNEGSKA (reference sequence). The length of the CDR3 is 14 residues. Trimming removed 1 base at V and 4 bases at J, with 10 bases between. With regard to this clonotype: Antigen unknown.

Hyperthyroidism qualified as stable when ophthalmopathy did not develop within 18 months of follow-up. If patients had other autoimmune diseases, uncontrolled infections, pregnancy or lactation, they were excluded. The rearrangement links TRBV20-1 to TRBJ2-2; no clear D. The specimen was peripheral blood. This sequence originates from an adult woman with stable Graves' hyperthyroidism. CDR3 residues: CSARVSSSTGELFF. The CDR3 DNA reads TGCAGTGCTAGAGTGAGTTCTAGCACCGGGGAGCTGTTTTTT.